One TCR beta chain is described in this entry. Its antigen remains unidentified. The repertoire was sequenced with immunoSEQ multiplex PCR; TCRdb's copy has only in-frame clones and lacks some. There are around 67,000 clones in the sample; around 80% occur only once, and roughly 1.2% lies in the top ten. This specimen comes from a study of OX40 agonist ivuxolimab in advanced cancers. About the research overall: Among those enrolled, mean age was about 63 years (range about 23 to 79) and 75% to 85% were male. Points from the study as a whole: At 0.1 to 3.0 mg/kg, CD4+ and CD8+ blood T cells expanded clonally by week 6. Averaging showed that CD8+ T cells had more expanded clones than CD4+ did. With doses of 0.1-3.0 mg/kg, partial responders showed among the lowest clonal expansion.

This CDR3 is built from 14 residues. With 4 bases removed from V and 2 bases from J, the gap between germline ends came to 11 bases. The germline CDR1 and CDR2 sequences are SGHRS and YFSETQ. V usage is TRBV5-1 and J usage is TRBJ2-3; the D gene is possibly TRBD1 (7 bases). This sample comprised CD4+ or CD8+ T cells sorted from blood, obtained in a trial of the OX40 agonist ivuxolimab. The TCR was taken from an adult with an advanced solid tumor such as melanoma, head and neck, liver or kidney cancer. The DNA of the CDR3 is TGCGCCAGCAGCGCGGGGACAGACACAGATACGCAGTATTTT. Its protein is CASSAGTDTDTQYF.